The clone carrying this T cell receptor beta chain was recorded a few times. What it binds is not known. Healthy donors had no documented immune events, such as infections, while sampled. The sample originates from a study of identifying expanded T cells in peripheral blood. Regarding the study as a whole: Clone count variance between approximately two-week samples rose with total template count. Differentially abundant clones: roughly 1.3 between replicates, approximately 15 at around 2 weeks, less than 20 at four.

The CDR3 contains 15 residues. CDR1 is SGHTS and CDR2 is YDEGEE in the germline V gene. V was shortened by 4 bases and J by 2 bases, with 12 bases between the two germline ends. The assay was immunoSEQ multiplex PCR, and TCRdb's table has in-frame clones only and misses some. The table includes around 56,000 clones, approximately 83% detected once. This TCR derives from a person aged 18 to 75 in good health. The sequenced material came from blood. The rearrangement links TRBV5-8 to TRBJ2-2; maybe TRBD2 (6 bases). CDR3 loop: CASSGGAFNTGELFF. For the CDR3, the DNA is TGTGCCAGCAGCGGCGGGGCTTTTAACACCGGGGAGCTGTTTTTT.